Reported below is one T cell receptor beta chain. The antigen remains unidentified. These data come from a study of shared clonotypes between healthy human individuals. Study observations and caveats: An expected dependence of interdonor clonotype sharing on sequencing depth was noted. Exclusively blood specimens were collected; tissue repertoires likely differ.

Repertoires were generated with immunoSEQ multiplex PCR, while TCRdb's copy carries only in-frame clones and drops some. The sample holds millions of clones, 85% to 95% seen once. This CDR3 comprises 14 residues. The V and J ends lost 1 base and 1 base respectively, with 7 bases between them. From germline, CDR1 is LNHNV and CDR2 YYDKDF (reference sequence). V and J are TRBV15 and TRBJ1-1; D is ambiguous. The TCR comes from a man between 18 and 35 years old in good health. Sequencing was carried out using naive CD4+ T cells sorted from blood. This sample's subset: CD45RA+ positively selected. CDR3 region: CATSRGGRNTEAFF. The CDR3 region has the DNA TGTGCCACCAGCAGAGGCGGGAGGAACACTGAAGCTTTCTTT.